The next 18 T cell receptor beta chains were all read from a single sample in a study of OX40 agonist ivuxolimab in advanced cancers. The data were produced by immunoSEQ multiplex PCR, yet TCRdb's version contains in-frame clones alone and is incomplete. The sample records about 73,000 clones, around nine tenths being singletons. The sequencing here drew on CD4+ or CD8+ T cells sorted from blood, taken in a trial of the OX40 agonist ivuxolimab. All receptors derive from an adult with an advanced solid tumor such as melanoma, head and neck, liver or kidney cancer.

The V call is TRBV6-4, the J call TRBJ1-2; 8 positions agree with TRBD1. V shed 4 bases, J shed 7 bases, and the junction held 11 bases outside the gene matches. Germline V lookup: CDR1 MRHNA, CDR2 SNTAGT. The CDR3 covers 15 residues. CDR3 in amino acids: CASSAQTGGRGGYTF. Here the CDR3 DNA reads TGTGCCAGCAGTGCCCAAACAGGGGGTAGAGGTGGCTACACCTTC.

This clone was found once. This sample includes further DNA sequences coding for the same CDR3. The CDR3 loop is CASSVGGTSGYNEQFF. The CDR3 coding sequence is TGTGCCAGCAGCGTAGGAGGGACTAGCGGATACAATGAGCAGTTCTTC. This sequence joins TRBV9 and TRBJ2-1, with 11 bases that match TRBD2. The CDR3 has 16 amino acids. V gave up 0 bases and J gave up 4 bases; unmatched junction bases: 3. Germline V gene lookup returns CDR1 SGDLS and CDR2 YYNGEE.

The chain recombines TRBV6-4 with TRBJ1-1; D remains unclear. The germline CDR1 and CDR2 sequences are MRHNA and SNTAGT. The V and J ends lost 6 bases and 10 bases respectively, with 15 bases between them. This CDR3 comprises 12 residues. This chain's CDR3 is CASRPGPKRAFF. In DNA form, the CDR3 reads TGTGCCAGCAGACCCGGACCCAAAAGAGCTTTCTTT.

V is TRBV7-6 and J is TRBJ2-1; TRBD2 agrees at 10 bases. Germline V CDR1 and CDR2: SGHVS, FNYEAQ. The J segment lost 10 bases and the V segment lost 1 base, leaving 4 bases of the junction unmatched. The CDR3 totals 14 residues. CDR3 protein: CASSLGILAGEQFF. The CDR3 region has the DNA TGTGCCAGCAGCTTAGGGATACTAGCGGGGGAGCAGTTCTTC.

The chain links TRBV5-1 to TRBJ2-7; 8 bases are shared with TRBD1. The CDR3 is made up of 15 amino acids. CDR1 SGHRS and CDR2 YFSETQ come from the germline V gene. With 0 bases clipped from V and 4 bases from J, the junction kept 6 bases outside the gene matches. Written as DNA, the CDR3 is TGCGCCAGCAGCTTGGACGGACAGGGCCGATACGAGCAGTACTTC. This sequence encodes CASSLDGQGRYEQYF.

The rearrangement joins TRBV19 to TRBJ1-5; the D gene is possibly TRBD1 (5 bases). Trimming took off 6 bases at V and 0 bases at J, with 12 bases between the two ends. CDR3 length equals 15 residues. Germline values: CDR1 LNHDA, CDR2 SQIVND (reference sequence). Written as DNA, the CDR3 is TGTGCCAGTAGAAAGAGCAGGGATAGCAATCAGCCCCAGCATTTT. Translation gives CASRKSRDSNQPQHF.

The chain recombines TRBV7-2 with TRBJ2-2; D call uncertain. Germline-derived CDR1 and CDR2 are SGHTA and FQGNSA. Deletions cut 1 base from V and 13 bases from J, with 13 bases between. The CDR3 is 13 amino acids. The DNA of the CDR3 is TGTGCCAGCAGCTTAGATAACCCTTCTGTGCTGTTTTTT. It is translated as CASSLDNPSVLFF.

CDR3 coding DNA: TGTGCCAGCAGAGCACCACCCCCGGTTGGTGGCTACACCTTC. This encodes CASRAPPPVGGYTF. The genes are TRBV6-1 and TRBJ1-2; D is uncertain. Trimming removed 6 bases from V and 7 bases from J, with 18 bases in between. Germline V gene lookup returns CDR1 MNHNS and CDR2 SASEGT. This CDR3 has 14 amino acids.

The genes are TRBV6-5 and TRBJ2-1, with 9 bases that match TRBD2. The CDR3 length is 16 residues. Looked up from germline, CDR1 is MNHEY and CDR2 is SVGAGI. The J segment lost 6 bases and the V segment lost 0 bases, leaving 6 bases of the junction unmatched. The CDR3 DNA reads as TGTGCCAGCAGTTACTCGGGCGGGAGGGCCTTCAATGAGCAGTTCTTC. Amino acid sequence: CASSYSGGRAFNEQFF.

The CDR3 protein is CASSLGKTSGRKVYEQYF. In nucleotides, the CDR3 is TGTGCCAGCAGCTTAGGGAAGACTAGCGGGAGAAAAGTTTACGAGCAGTACTTC. The chain employs TRBV7-2 and TRBJ2-7; 12 bases fit TRBD2. Trimming cost V 1 base and J 4 bases; bases outside gene matches: 11. The germline V gene encodes CDR1 SGHTA and CDR2 FQGNSA. The length of the CDR3 is 18 residues.

CDR3 sequence reads: CASSLEKGPGEKLFF. In nucleotides, the CDR3 is TGCGCCAGCAGCTTGGAAAAGGGACCAGGCGAAAAACTGTTTTTT. This sequence joins TRBV5-1 and TRBJ1-4; the D gene is possibly TRBD1 (5 bases). In germline, CDR1 is SGHRS, CDR2 YFSETQ. Trimming took off 0 bases at V and 8 bases at J, with 14 bases between the two ends. The CDR3 spans 15 residues.

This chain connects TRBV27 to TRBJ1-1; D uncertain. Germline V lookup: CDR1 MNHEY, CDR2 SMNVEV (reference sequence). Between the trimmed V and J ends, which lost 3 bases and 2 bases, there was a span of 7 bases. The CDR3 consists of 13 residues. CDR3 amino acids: CASSFRANTEAFF. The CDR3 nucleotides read TGTGCCAGCAGTTTCCGGGCCAACACTGAAGCTTTCTTT.

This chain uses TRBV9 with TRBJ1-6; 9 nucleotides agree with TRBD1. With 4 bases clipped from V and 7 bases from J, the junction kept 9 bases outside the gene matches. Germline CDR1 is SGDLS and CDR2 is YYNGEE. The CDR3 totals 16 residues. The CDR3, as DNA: TGTGCCAGCAGCATCTCCCCCGGGACAGGGAATTCACCCCTCCACTTT. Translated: CASSISPGTGNSPLHF.

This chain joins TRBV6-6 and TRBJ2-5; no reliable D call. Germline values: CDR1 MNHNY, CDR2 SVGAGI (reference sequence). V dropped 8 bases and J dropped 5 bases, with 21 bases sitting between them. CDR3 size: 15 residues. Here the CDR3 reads CASRHTMAGLETQYF. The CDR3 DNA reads TGTGCCAGCCGCCACACTATGGCTGGGCTGGAGACCCAGTACTTC.

CDR3 sequence: CASSPIRGPYEQYF. CDR3 bases: TGTGCCAGCAGTCCCATAAGGGGACCCTACGAGCAGTACTTC. V usage is TRBV6-1 and J usage is TRBJ2-7; D is perhaps TRBD1 or TRBD2 (5 bases each). Trimming took off 5 bases at V and 2 bases at J, with 13 bases between the two ends. The CDR3 has 14 residues. Germline CDR1 MNHNS, CDR2 SASEGT.

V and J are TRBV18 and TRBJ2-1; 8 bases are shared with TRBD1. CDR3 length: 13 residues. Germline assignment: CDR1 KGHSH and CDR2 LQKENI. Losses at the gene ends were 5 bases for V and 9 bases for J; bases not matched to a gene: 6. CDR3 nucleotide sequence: TGTGCCAGCTCAGTTGACAGGGGACGTGAGCAGTTCTTC. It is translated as CASSVDRGREQFF. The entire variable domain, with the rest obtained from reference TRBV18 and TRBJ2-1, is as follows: NAGVMQNPRHLVRRRGQEARLRCSPMKGHSHVYWYRQLPEEGLKFMVYLQKENIIDESGMPKERFSAEFPKEGPSILRIQQVVRGDSAAYFCASSVDRGREQFFGPGTRLTVL.

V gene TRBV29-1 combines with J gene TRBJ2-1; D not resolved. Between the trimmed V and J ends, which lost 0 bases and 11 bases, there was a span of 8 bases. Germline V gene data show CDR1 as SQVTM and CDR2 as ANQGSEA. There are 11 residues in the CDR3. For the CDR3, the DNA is TGCAGCGTTGAAGAGGCTCGGCAGCAGTTCTTC. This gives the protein CSVEEARQQFF.

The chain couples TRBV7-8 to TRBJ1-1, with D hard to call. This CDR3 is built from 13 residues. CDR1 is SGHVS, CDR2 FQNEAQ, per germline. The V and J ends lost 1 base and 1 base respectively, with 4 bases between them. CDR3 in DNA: TGTGCCAGCAGCTTAGATCAGAACACTGAAGCTTTCTTT. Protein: CASSLDQNTEAFF.